These 11 T cell receptor beta chains came from one sample sequenced in a study of T cells in localized non-small cell lung cancer. The repertoire was sequenced with immunoSEQ multiplex PCR; TCRdb's copy has only in-frame clones and lacks some. In the table there are approximately 65,000 clones, 75% to 85% of which are singletons. The sequenced sample was PBMCs, obtained before any cancer treatment. The receptors here all came from a man aged 40 to 70 with stage II lung adenocarcinoma.

The chain has TRBV5-1 and TRBJ1-2; D remains ambiguous. Germline assignment: CDR1 SGHRS and CDR2 YFSETQ. V was shortened by 5 bases and J by 2 bases, with 10 bases between the two germline ends. This CDR3 has 13 residues. The CDR3 reads CASRLNPNYGYTF. The CDR3, as DNA: TGCGCCAGCAGGCTCAATCCGAACTATGGCTACACCTTC.

The genes are TRBV30 and TRBJ1-3, with unresolved D. This CDR3 region has 10 residues. V was pared by 5 bases and J by 7 bases, with 6 bases between. The germline CDR1 and CDR2 sequences are GTSNPN and SVGIG (reference sequence). For the CDR3, the DNA is TGTGCCTGGGGGCAGAACACCATATATTTT. It translates to CAWGQNTIYF.

The CDR3 nucleotides are TGTGCCAGCAGCCAGGAACTACCGGGACTAGTGTTTAAGAAGCAGTTCTTC. It specifies CASSQELPGLVFKKQFF. The chain combines TRBV4-2 with TRBJ2-1; 8 bases are shared with TRBD2. The V segment lost 3 bases and the J segment 11 bases; nucleotides outside the gene matches: 18. The germline CDR1 and CDR2 sequences are LGHNA and YNFKEQ. This CDR3 spans 17 amino acids.

This clone was detected only once. This chain uses TRBV19 with TRBJ2-3; D ambiguous. Trimming removed 9 bases from V and 0 bases from J, with 13 bases in between. Germline CDR1 and CDR2: LNHDA and SQIVND (reference sequence). The CDR3 sequence is 14 residues long. The CDR3 loop reads CASRVKGSTDTQYF. In nucleotides, the CDR3 is TGTGCCAGCCGCGTTAAGGGAAGCACAGATACGCAGTATTTT.

This clone was picked up a small number of times. A much larger clone sits a single nucleotide away, making a read error possible. This specimen includes other DNA sequences encoding the same CDR3. This chain connects TRBV2 to TRBJ1-1, with D possibly being TRBD1 (5 bases). The CDR3 is 13 residues long. Germline V gives CDR1 SNHLY, CDR2 FYNNEI. The V and J ends lost 3 bases and 1 base respectively, with 6 bases between them. Written as DNA, the CDR3 is TGTGCCAGCAGTGAGGGGGAGAACACTGAAGCTTTCTTT. Its protein is CASSEGENTEAFF.

The rearrangement links TRBV14 to TRBJ2-7; the match to TRBD2 covers 8 bases. V was pared by 0 bases and J by 0 bases, with 1 base of the junction left unmatched. From germline, CDR1 is SGHDN and CDR2 FVKESK. This CDR3 comprises 15 residues. DNA for the CDR3: TGTGCCAGCAGCCAAGACGGGAGGGCCTCCTACGAGCAGTACTTC. It specifies CASSQDGRASYEQYF. Full variable domain (rest looked up from reference TRBV14 and TRBJ2-7): EAGVTQFPSHSVIEKGQTVTLRCDPISGHDNLYWYRRVMGKEIKFLLHFVKESKQDESGMPNNRFLAERTGGTYSTLKVQPAELEDSGVYFCASSQDGRASYEQYFGPGTRLTVT.

This clone was picked up a small number of times. The chain has TRBV7-2 and TRBJ1-2; D is ambiguous. Germline V gene lookup returns CDR1 SGHTA and CDR2 FQGNSA. This CDR3 has 14 residues. Trimming removed 1 base from V and 2 bases from J, with 8 bases in between. Here the CDR3 reads CASSLEGFNYGYTF. The CDR3 DNA is TGTGCCAGCAGCTTAGAGGGATTCAACTATGGCTACACCTTC.

This clone was detected only once. V is TRBV30 and J is TRBJ2-1; 10 bases agree with TRBD2. The germline V gene has CDR1 GTSNPN and CDR2 SVGIG (reference sequence). V gave up 0 bases and J gave up 7 bases; unmatched junction bases: 12. CDR3 length equals 17 residues. CDR3 in DNA: TGTGCCTGGAGTGTGATCGCTAGCGGGAGAAAGGGGAATGAGCAGTTCTTC. Translation: CAWSVIASGRKGNEQFF.

The CDR3 loop reads CASSQGRTGVNYEQYF. CDR3 DNA: TGCGCCAGCAGCCAAGGACGGACAGGGGTGAACTACGAGCAGTACTTC. The genes are TRBV4-3 and TRBJ2-7, with 9 nucleotides matching TRBD1. The germline gives CDR1 LGHNA, CDR2 YSLEER. The CDR3 runs 16 residues. The V and J ends lost 1 base and 3 bases, in that order; junction bases with no gene match: 7.

The chain is built from TRBV7-9 and TRBJ2-3, with unresolved D. From germline, CDR1 is SEHNR and CDR2 FQNEAQ (reference sequence). This CDR3 is 16 amino acids long. Between the trimmed V and J ends, which lost 4 bases and 0 bases, there was a span of 14 bases. The CDR3 DNA reads as TGTGCCAGCAGCTCCCCGGGTGTTCTCAGCACAGATACGCAGTATTTT. Translation: CASSSPGVLSTDTQYF.

This chain uses TRBV5-1 with TRBJ2-1, with TRBD2 identical over 8 bases. The CDR3 totals 16 residues. The V and J ends lost 0 bases and 1 base, in that order; junction bases with no gene match: 3. Per germline, CDR1 SGHRS and CDR2 YFSETQ. CDR3 DNA sequence: TGCGCCAGCAGCTTGGGGACTAGCTTGTCCTACAATGAGCAGTTCTTC. Its translation: CASSLGTSLSYNEQFF.